This T cell receptor (beta chain) is from a study of shared clonotypes between healthy human individuals. About the research overall: Ranging from 18 to 49 in age, donors were two women and a few men. Study conclusions and caveats: Among donors, sharing of clonotypes was expected to be affected by sequencing depth.

The protocol was immunoSEQ multiplex PCR, while the TCRdb copy is restricted to in-frame clones and leaves out a portion. The data show over 2 million clones, about 90% seen once. Germline trimming cut 1 base from V and 4 bases from J; bases unmatched to any gene: 6. Germline V gives CDR1 LNHDA, CDR2 SQIVND (reference sequence). The CDR3 is made up of 15 amino acids. A note on this clone: What it binds is not known.

From CD4+ cells came CD45RA+ naive and CD45RA-negative memory subsets. This sequence joins TRBV19 and TRBJ2-7; 8 bases are a match to TRBD2. Sequenced input: naive CD4+ T cells from PBMCs. As to subset: CD45RA+ positively selected. This TCR came from a man between 18 and 35 years old in good health. Some clones in this sample may be carry-over from other donors' samples. As DNA, the CDR3 is TGTGCCAGTAGTATAGGCCTAGCGGGTGGTTACGAGCAGTACTTC. This encodes CASSIGLAGGYEQYF.